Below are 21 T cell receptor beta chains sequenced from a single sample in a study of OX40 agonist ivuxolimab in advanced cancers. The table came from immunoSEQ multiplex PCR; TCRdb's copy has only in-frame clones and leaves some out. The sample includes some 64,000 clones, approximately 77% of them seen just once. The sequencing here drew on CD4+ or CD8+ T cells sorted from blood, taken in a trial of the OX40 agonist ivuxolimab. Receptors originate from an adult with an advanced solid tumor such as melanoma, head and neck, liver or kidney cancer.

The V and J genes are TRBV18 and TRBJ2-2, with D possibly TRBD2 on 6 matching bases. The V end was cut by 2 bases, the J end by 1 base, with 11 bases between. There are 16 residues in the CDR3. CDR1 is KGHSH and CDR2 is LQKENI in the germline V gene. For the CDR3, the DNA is TGTGCCAGCTCACCAGAGCGGGCCGAGAACACCGGGGAGCTGTTTTTT. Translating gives CASSPERAENTGELFF.

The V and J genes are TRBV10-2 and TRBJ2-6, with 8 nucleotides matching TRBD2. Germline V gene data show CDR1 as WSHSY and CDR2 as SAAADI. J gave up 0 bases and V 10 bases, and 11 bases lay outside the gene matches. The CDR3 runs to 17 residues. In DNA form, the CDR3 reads TGCGCCACCTACAAACTAGCGGACTTCTCTGGGGCCAACGTCCTGACTTTC. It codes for CATYKLADFSGANVLTF.

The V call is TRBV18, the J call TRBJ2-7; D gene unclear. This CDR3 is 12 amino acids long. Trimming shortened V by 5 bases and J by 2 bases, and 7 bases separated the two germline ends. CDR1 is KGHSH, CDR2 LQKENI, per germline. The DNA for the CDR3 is TGTGCCAGCTCAGGGCTAGCCTACGAGCAGTACTTC. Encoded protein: CASSGLAYEQYF.

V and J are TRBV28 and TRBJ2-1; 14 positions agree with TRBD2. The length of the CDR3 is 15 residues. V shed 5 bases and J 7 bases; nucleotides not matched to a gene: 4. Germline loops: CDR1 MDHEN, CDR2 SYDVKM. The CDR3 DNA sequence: TGTGCCAGCAGTCGGACTAGCGGGAGGTTAAATGAGCAGTTCTTC. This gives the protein CASSRTSGRLNEQFF.

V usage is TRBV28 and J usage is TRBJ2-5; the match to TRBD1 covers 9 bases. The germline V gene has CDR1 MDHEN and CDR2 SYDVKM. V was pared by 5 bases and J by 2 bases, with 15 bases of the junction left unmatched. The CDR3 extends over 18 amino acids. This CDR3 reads CASSGVTGQGIGQETQYF. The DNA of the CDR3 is TGTGCCAGCAGTGGAGTAACAGGACAGGGGATCGGTCAAGAGACCCAGTACTTC.

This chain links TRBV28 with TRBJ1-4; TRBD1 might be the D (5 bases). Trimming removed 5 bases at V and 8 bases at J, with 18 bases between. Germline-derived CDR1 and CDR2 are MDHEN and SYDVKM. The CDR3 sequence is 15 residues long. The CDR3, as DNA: TGTGCCAGCAGTGACAGTGCCCGCATTGGAGAAAAACTGTTTTTT. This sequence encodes CASSDSARIGEKLFF.

The CDR3 reads CARYTDEQYF. In DNA, the CDR3 is TGTGCCAGATATACAGACGAGCAGTACTTC. The chain combines TRBV19 with TRBJ2-7; D uncertain. The CDR3 sequence is 10 residues long. Germline V CDR1 and CDR2: LNHDA, SQIVND (reference sequence). V lost 9 bases and J 5 bases, leaving 8 bases between the germline ends.

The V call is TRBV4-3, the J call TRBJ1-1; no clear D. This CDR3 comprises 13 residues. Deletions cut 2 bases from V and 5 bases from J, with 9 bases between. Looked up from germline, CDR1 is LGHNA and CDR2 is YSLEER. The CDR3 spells CASSQIMGTEAFF. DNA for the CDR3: TGCGCCAGCAGCCAAATCATGGGTACTGAAGCTTTCTTT.

This chain's CDR3 is CASRAPNTEAFF. CDR3 nucleotide sequence: TGTGCCAGCAGGGCACCGAACACTGAAGCTTTCTTT. This rearrangement joins TRBV25-1 to TRBJ1-1, with D hard to call. The CDR3 runs 12 residues. Germline V gene sequence: CDR1 MGHDK, CDR2 SYGVNS. V was cut by 6 bases and J by 1 base, with 6 bases left in between. Drawing the rest from reference TRBV25-1 and TRBJ1-1, the complete variable domain is EADIYQTPRYLVIGTGKKITLECSQTMGHDKMYWYQQDPGMELHLIHYSYGVNSTEKGDLSSESTVSRIRTEHFPLTLESARPSHTSQYLCASRAPNTEAFFGQGTRLTVV.

The CDR3 coding sequence is TGCAGCGTTGAAAAGGGGACAGGGCAAGAGACCCAGTACTTC. It translates to CSVEKGTGQETQYF. The chain uses TRBV29-1 and TRBJ2-5; 9 nucleotides agree with TRBD1. Germline V gene sequence: CDR1 SQVTM, CDR2 ANQGSEA. The CDR3 has 14 residues. The V gene end was trimmed by 2 bases and the J gene end by 2 bases; junction bases not matched to a gene: 3.

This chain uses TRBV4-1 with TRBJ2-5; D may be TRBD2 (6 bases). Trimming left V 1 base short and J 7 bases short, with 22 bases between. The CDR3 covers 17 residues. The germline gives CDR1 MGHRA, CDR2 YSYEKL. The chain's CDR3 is CASSQVGGAESGGTQYF. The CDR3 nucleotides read TGCGCCAGCAGCCAAGTGGGGGGAGCGGAAAGTGGAGGGACCCAGTACTTC.

The CDR3 is CASSFDPNYGYTF. In DNA, the CDR3 is TGTGCCAGCAGCTTCGACCCTAACTATGGCTACACCTTC. This chain links TRBV7-2 with TRBJ1-2; no reliable D call. Germline V gives CDR1 SGHTA, CDR2 FQGNSA. Trimming stripped 3 bases from V and 0 bases from J, with 5 bases between. CDR3 size: 13 residues.

CDR3 DNA: TGTGCCAGTAGTTCTCCCGGGGATTCTGGGGCCAACGTCCTGACTTTC. This translates into CASSSPGDSGANVLTF. The chain combines TRBV19 with TRBJ2-6, with a weak D call TRBD2 (5 bases). Germline V gives CDR1 LNHDA, CDR2 SQIVND (reference sequence). V was trimmed by 5 bases and J by 1 base, leaving 12 bases between them. The CDR3 is 16 residues long.

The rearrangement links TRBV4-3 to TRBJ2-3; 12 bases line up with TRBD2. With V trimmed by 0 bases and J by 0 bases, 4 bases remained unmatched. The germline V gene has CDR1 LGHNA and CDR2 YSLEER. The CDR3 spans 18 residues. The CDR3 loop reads CASSQDLAGGQSTDTQYF. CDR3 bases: TGCGCCAGCAGCCAAGATCTAGCGGGAGGGCAAAGCACAGATACGCAGTATTTT.

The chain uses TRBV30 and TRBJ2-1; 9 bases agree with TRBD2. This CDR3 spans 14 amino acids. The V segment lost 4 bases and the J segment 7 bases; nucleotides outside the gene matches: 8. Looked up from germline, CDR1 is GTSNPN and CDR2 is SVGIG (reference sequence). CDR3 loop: CAWKAGGPVNEQFF. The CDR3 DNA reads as TGTGCCTGGAAGGCGGGAGGGCCAGTTAATGAGCAGTTCTTC.

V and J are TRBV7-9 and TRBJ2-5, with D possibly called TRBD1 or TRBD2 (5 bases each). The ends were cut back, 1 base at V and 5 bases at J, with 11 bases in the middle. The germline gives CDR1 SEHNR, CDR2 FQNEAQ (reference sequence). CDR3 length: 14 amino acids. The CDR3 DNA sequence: TGTGCCAGCAGCTTAGGGGGGAACAGGGAGACCCAGTACTTC. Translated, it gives CASSLGGNRETQYF.

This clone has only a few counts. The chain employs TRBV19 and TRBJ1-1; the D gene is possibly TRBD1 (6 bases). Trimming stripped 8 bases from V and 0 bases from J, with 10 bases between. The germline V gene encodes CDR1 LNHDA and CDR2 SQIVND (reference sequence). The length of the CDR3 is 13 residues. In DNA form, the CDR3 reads TGTGCCAGTCGACGGACAGTGAACACTGAAGCTTTCTTT. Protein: CASRRTVNTEAFF. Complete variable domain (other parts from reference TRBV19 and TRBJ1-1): DGGITQSPKYLFRKEGQNVTLSCEQNLNHDAMYWYRQDPGQGLRLIYYSQIVNDFQKGDIAEGYSVSREKKESFPLTVTSAQKNPTAFYLCASRRTVNTEAFFGQGTRLTVV.

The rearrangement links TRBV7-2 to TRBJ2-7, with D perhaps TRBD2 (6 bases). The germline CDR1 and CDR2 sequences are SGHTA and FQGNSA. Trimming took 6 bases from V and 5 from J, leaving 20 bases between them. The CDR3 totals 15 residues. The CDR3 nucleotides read TGTGCCAGCAGGTTTACGGGGACTGGTCCCGACGAGCAGTACTTC. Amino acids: CASRFTGTGPDEQYF.

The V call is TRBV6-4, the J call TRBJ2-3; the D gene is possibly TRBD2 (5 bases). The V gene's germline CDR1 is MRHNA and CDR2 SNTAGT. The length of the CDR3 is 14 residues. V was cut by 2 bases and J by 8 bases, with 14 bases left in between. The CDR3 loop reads CASSDGPYGGTQYF. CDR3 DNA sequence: TGTGCCAGCAGTGACGGCCCATATGGAGGTACGCAGTATTTT.

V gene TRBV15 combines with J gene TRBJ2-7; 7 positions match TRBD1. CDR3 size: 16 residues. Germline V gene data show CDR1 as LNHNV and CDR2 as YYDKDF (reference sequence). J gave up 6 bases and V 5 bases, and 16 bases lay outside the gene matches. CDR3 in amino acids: CATSRRGRGRGFEQYF. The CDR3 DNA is TGTGCCACCAGCCGAAGAGGAAGAGGCAGGGGGTTCGAGCAGTACTTC.

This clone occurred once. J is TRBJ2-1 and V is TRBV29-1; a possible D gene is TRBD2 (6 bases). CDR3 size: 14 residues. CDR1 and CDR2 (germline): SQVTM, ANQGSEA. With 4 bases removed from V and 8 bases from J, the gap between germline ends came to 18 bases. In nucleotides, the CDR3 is TGCAGCGTTGGGGTTTCAGGCGGGACCGATGAGCAGTTCTTC. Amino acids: CSVGVSGGTDEQFF.